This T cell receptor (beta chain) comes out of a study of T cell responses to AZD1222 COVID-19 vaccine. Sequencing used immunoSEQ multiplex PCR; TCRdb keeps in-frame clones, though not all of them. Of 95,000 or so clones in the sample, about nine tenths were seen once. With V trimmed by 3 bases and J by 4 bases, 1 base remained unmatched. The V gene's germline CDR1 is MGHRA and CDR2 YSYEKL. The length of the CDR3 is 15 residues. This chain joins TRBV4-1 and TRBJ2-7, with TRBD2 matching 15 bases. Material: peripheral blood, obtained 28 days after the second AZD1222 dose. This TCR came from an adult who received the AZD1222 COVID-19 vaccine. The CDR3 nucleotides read TGCGCCAGCAGCCAGGGGACTAGCGGGAGGTACGAGCAGTACTTC. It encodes CASSQGTSGRYEQYF.